The 5 T cell receptor beta chains listed next were all sequenced from one sample in a study of cytomegalovirus exposure and HLA in healthy donors. Primers for the PCR totalled 60 Vbeta and 13 Jbeta. The method was immunoSEQ multiplex PCR; TCRdb's version includes in-frame clones alone and lacks a portion of them. The table records some 67,000 clones, approximately 92% of them present only once. The sequenced sample was PBMCs. These receptors came from a woman in her 30s in good health and CMV-seropositive.

The rearrangement uses TRBV7-2 and TRBJ1-6, with 7 bases that match TRBD1. This CDR3 is built from 17 residues. Germline lookup yields CDR1 SGHTA and CDR2 FQGNSA. Germline trimming cut 3 bases from V and 10 bases from J; bases unmatched to any gene: 15. The CDR3 loop reads CASSLISPRDSGSPLHF. The CDR3 DNA is TGTGCCAGCAGCTTGATCTCCCCCCGGGACAGTGGGTCACCCCTCCACTTT. Full variable domain (missing parts from reference TRBV7-2 and TRBJ1-6): GAGVSQSPSNKVTEKGKDVELRCDPISGHTALYWYRQSLGQGLEFLIYFQGNSAPDKSGLPSDRFSAERTGGSVSTLTIQRTQQEDSAVYLCASSLISPRDSGSPLHFGNGTRLTVT.

The chain has TRBV2 and TRBJ1-5; the D is unclear. V lost 4 bases and J 4 bases, leaving 11 bases between the germline ends. CDR1 SNHLY and CDR2 FYNNEI come from the germline V gene. This CDR3 has 14 amino acids. For the CDR3, the DNA is TGTGCCAGCAGTGTCCTTTCTAGGAATCAGCCCCAGCATTTT. Residues: CASSVLSRNQPQHF.

This rearrangement joins TRBV18 to TRBJ2-7; TRBD1 aligns across 9 bases. CDR1 and CDR2 from the germline V gene are KGHSH and LQKENI. The CDR3 spans 15 residues. The junction had 7 bases not matched to a gene; V was cut back by 2 bases and J by 5 bases. The CDR3 spells CASSPRTGEYNEQYF. The CDR3 nucleotides are TGTGCCAGCTCACCAAGGACAGGGGAGTATAACGAGCAGTACTTC.

The chain uses TRBV5-6 and TRBJ1-4, with TRBD1 as a possible D gene (5 bases). Trimming cost V 1 base and J 7 bases, with 11 bases left between them. Germline V gene sequence: CDR1 SGHDT, CDR2 YYEEEE. This CDR3 is built from 14 residues. The CDR3 DNA reads TGTGCCAGCAGCTTGAAGGGGCGACGTGAAAAACTGTTTTTT. As protein: CASSLKGRREKLFF.

The chain recombines TRBV18 with TRBJ1-4; perhaps TRBD1 as D (6 bases). The CDR3 spans 15 residues. Trimming pared 3 bases from V and 5 bases from J, leaving 13 bases between. Germline CDR1 reads KGHSH; CDR2 reads LQKENI. The CDR3, as DNA: TGTGCCAGCTCACCCGCGGGGGGCAAGAATGAAAAACTGTTTTTT. Residues: CASSPAGGKNEKLFF.